This TCR beta chain was recorded in a study of cytomegalovirus exposure and HLA in healthy donors. Study-wide context: The study's early data release held approximately 91 million unique TCRs from HLA-typed donors.

Study results and caveats: More clonal expansion characterized HLA-associated TCR beta chains than equally common others in a later analysis. Earlier analysis yielded a pattern in which most TCR beta V segments were productive about 87% or about 30% of the time.

Concerning this clone: Antigen: not known.

PCR primers comprised 60 Vbeta and 13 Jbeta primers. TCRdb's table, derived via immunoSEQ multiplex PCR, lists solely in-frame clones and lacks some. The data contain 110,000 or so clones, over 65% of them singletons. CDR1 and CDR2 from the germline V gene are SGHTS and YDEGEE. V lost 6 bases and J lost 2, with 15 bases in between. The CDR3 is made up of 15 amino acids. Source material: PBMCs. V is TRBV5-8 and J is TRBJ1-5; a possible D gene is TRBD1 (5 bases). This TCR came from a woman younger than 45 in good health and CMV-seropositive. CDR3: CASTPGVGGNQPQHF. In DNA form, the CDR3 reads TGTGCCAGCACCCCGGGGGTCGGGGGCAATCAGCCCCAGCATTTT.